This record concerns one T cell receptor (beta chain) sequence. What antigen it recognizes has not been identified. Per-nucleotide qualities are absent, and no much larger clonotype sits a single base away. This entry is derived from a study of T cell changes during pregnancy in multiple sclerosis (dated by TCRdb to the late 2010s). In terms of the full investigation: Changes in the T cell repertoire over the course of pregnancy were examined in this study in women with multiple sclerosis.

The library was prepared using the immunoSEQ multiplex PCR assay. Drawn from immuneACCESS, this table holds only the in-frame rearrangements with V and J called that TCRdb kept. Clones are partly lost; checked studies trace under half to an unresolved V gene and leave the rest unexplained. This sample has some 49,000 clones in its table, and about 90% of those were observed once. Just over 5% of the sample is held by the ten biggest clonotypes. Via the germline V gene, CDR1 is SGHRS and CDR2 YFSETQ. The cysteine opens and the phenylalanine closes a CDR3 of 17 amino acids. The retained sequence is limited to the CDR3, 51 bases, with the frame set at the first base. Trimming at the junction amounts to 0 bases on V and 0 bases on J, and the germline ends lie 13 bases apart.

The chain links TRBV5-1 with TRBJ2-4; the D segment could be TRBD2, given 6 matching bases. The TCR sequence derives from a female donor in good health, enrolled as a control in a pregnancy study. The sample was peripheral blood, taken after pregnancy. The CDR3 sequence is CASSLEVGGGAKNIQYF. The DNA is as follows: TGCGCCAGCAGCTTGGAGGTGGGAGGCGGAGCCAAAAACATTCAGTACTTC. Joined to the reference TRBV5-1 and TRBJ2-4 proteins, this CDR3 gives the full variable domain: KAGVTQTPRYLIKTRGQQVTLSCSPISGHRSVSWYQQTPGQGLQFLFEYFSETQRNKGNFPGRFSGRQFSNSRSEMNVSTLELGDSALYLCASSLEVGGGAKNIQYFGAGTRLSVL.